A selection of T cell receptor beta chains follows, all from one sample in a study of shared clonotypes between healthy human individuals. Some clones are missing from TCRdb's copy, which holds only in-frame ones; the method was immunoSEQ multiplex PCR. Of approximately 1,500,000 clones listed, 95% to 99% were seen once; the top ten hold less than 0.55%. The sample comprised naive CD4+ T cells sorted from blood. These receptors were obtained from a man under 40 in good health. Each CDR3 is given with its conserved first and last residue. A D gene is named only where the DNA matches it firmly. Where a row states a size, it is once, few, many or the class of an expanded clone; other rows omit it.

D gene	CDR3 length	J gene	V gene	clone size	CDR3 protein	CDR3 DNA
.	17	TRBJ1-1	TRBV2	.	CASSEGDTLLMNTEAFF	TGTGCCAGCAGTGAAGGGGACACCCTACTCATGAACACTGAAGCTTTCTTT
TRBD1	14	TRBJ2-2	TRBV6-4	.	CASSRDRGAGELFF	TGTGCCAGCAGCCGGGACAGGGGTGCCGGGGAGCTGTTTTTT
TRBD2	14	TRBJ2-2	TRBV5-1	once	CASRLAGVNGELFF	TGCGCCAGTAGACTAGCGGGAGTAAACGGGGAGCTGTTTTTT
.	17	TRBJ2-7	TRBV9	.	CASSVLGLIAASYEQYF	TGTGCCAGCAGCGTATTGGGTTTGATAGCGGCCTCCTACGAGCAGTACTTC
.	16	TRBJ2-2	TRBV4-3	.	CASRGRGDVNTGELFF	TGCGCCAGCAGGGGACGGGGTGATGTAAACACCGGGGAGCTGTTTTTT
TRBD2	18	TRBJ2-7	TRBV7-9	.	CASSPEGLAGGQIYEQYF	TGTGCCAGCAGCCCGGAGGGGCTAGCGGGAGGACAAATCTACGAGCAGTACTTC
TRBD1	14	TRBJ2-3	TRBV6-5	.	CASSIGQGAVTQYF	TGTGCCAGCAGTATTGGACAGGGGGCGGTTACGCAGTATTTT
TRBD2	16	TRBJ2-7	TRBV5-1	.	CASSRTSGSLTYEQYF	TGCGCCAGCAGCCGGACTAGCGGGAGCCTAACCTACGAGCAGTACTTC
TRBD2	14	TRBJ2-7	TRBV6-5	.	CASRQGAGVSEQYF	TGTGCCAGCAGACAGGGAGCGGGAGTTTCCGAGCAGTACTTC
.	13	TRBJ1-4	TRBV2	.	CASGARGYEKLFF	TGTGCCAGCGGCGCCAGGGGATATGAAAAACTGTTTTTT
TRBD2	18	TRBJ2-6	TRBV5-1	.	CASSSRLAGFSGANVLTF	TGCGCCAGCAGCTCTCGACTAGCGGGATTCTCTGGGGCCAACGTCCTGACTTTC
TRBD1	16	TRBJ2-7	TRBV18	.	CASSPQQGAITYEQYF	TGTGCCAGCTCACCGCAACAGGGGGCGATCACCTACGAGCAGTACTTC
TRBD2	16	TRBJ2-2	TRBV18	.	CASSLAGTSVTGELFF	TGTGCCAGCTCACTTGCCGGGACTAGCGTCACCGGGGAGCTGTTTTTT
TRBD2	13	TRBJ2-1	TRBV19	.	CATRGSPHNEQFF	TGTGCCACCCGCGGGAGTCCCCACAATGAGCAGTTCTTC
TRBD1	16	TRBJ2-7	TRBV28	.	CASSSQGAGHFYEQYF	TGTGCCAGCAGTTCACAGGGGGCAGGCCATTTTTACGAGCAGTACTTC
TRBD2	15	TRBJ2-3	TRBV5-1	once	CASSSPLAVTDTQYF	TGCGCCAGCAGCTCCCCCCTAGCGGTTACAGATACGCAGTATTTT
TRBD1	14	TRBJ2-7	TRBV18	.	CASSPVTGGHEQYF	TGTGCCAGCTCGCCCGTGACAGGGGGCCACGAGCAGTACTTC
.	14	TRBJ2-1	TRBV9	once	CASSVATTANEQFF	TGTGCCAGCAGCGTAGCTACAACAGCTAATGAGCAGTTCTTC
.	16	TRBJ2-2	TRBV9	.	CASSVEGLGDTGELFF	TGTGCCAGCAGCGTAGAAGGGCTTGGAGACACCGGGGAGCTGTTTTTT
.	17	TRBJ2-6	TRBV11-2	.	CASSLVRGGSGANVLTF	TGTGCCAGCAGCTTAGTTAGGGGAGGCTCTGGGGCCAACGTCCTGACTTTC
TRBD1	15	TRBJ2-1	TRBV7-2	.	CASSRDSSFYNEQFF	TGTGCCAGCAGCCGGGACAGTTCCTTCTACAATGAGCAGTTCTTC
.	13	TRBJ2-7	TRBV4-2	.	CASSPQQIHEQYF	TGTGCCAGCAGCCCCCAACAAATCCACGAGCAGTACTTC
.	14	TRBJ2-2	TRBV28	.	CASRSDGRTGELFF	TGTGCCAGCAGATCCGACGGCCGCACCGGGGAGCTGTTTTTT
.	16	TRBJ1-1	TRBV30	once	CAWGSTHGPRNTEAFF	TGTGCCTGGGGCTCAACACATGGGCCGCGGAACACTGAAGCTTTCTTT
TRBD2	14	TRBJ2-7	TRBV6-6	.	CASRPTSGAYEQYF	TGTGCCAGCAGGCCGACTAGCGGTGCCTACGAGCAGTACTTC
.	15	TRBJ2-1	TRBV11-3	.	CASSISSDHSNEQFF	TGTGCCAGCAGCATCTCAAGCGACCACTCGAATGAGCAGTTCTTC
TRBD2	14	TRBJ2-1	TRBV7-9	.	CAERGGRNPNEQFF	TGTGCAGAACGAGGCGGGAGGAACCCCAATGAGCAGTTCTTC
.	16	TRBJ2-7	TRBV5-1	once	CASSLAERGSSYEQYF	TGCGCCAGCAGCTTGGCCGAGAGGGGTTCGTCCTACGAGCAGTACTTC
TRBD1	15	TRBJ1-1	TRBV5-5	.	CASSLAGQLDTEAFF	TGTGCCAGCAGCTTGGCGGGACAGCTGGACACTGAAGCTTTCTTT
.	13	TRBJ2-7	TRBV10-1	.	CASSAEAPYEQYF	TGCGCCAGCAGTGCCGAGGCCCCCTACGAGCAGTACTTC
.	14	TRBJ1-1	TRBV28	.	CASRLGPAGSEAFF	TGTGCCAGCAGGCTAGGGCCAGCAGGTTCGGAAGCTTTCTTT
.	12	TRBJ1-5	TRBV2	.	CASKGVNQPQHF	TGTGCCAGCAAGGGCGTTAATCAGCCCCAGCATTTT
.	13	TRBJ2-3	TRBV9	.	CASSVSVTDTQYF	TGTGCCAGCAGCGTAAGTGTAACAGATACGCAGTATTTT
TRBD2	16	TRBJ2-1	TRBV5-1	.	CASSLLPGGIGGEQFF	TGCGCCAGCAGCTTGCTCCCGGGAGGGATCGGTGGTGAGCAGTTCTTC
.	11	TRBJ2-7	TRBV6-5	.	CASRGTSEQYF	TGTGCCAGCAGGGGTACTAGCGAGCAGTACTTC
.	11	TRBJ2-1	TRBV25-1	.	CASSERIEQFF	TGTGCCAGCAGTGAAAGGATTGAGCAGTTCTTC
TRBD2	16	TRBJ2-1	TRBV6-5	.	CASSSRTRRGYNEQFF	TGTGCCAGCAGTTCGAGGACTAGGCGGGGCTACAATGAGCAGTTCTTC
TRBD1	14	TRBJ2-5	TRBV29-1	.	CSVSGTGTQETQYF	TGCAGCGTCTCCGGGACAGGGACCCAAGAGACCCAGTACTTC
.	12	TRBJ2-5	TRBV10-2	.	CASSGASQTQYF	TGCGCCAGCAGTGGGGCTAGCCAGACCCAGTACTTC
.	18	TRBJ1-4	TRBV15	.	CATSRGRDSLATNEKLFF	TGTGCCACCAGCAGAGGGCGAGACAGCCTCGCAACTAATGAAAAACTGTTTTTT
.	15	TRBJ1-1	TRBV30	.	CAWSPPGPMGTEAFF	TGTGCCTGGAGTCCCCCGGGCCCGATGGGCACTGAAGCTTTCTTT
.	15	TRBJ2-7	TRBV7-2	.	CASSLKTVRADEQYF	TGTGCCAGCAGCTTGAAAACGGTCAGGGCGGACGAGCAGTACTTC
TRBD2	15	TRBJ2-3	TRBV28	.	CASSSGTSGRDTQYF	TGTGCCAGCAGTTCCGGGACTAGCGGGAGAGATACGCAGTATTTT
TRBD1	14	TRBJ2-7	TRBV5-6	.	CASSLRTGTGGAYF	TGTGCCAGCAGCCTGCGAACCGGGACAGGGGGCGCTTACTTC
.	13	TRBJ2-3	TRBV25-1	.	CASSELDPDTQYF	TGTGCCAGCAGTGAACTAGACCCAGATACGCAGTATTTT
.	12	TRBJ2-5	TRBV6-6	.	CASSYVGETQYF	TGTGCCAGCAGTTATGTAGGAGAGACCCAGTACTTC
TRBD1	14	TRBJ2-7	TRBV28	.	CASRQDRVIHEQYF	TGTGCCAGCAGGCAGGACAGGGTAATCCACGAGCAGTACTTC
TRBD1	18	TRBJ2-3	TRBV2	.	CATKTDRGREGGTDTQYF	TGTGCCACCAAAACGGACAGGGGGCGAGAGGGCGGCACAGATACGCAGTATTTT
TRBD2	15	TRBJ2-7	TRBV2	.	CASRDWTSGRFEQYF	TGTGCCAGCAGGGACTGGACTAGCGGGAGGTTTGAGCAGTACTTC
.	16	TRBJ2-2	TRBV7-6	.	CASSFLSRGASGELFF	TGTGCCAGCAGCTTCTTATCGAGGGGCGCGTCCGGGGAGCTGTTTTTT
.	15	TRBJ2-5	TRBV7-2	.	CASSRPGQRGFGQYF	TGTGCCAGCAGCCGACCAGGGCAGAGGGGCTTTGGACAGTACTTC
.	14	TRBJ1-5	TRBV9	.	CASSVELAWQPQHF	TGTGCCAGCAGCGTAGAGCTGGCATGGCAGCCCCAGCATTTT
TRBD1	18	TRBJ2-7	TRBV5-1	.	CASSLVGPGTGTGREQYF	TGCGCCAGCAGCTTGGTGGGCCCGGGGACAGGGACCGGGAGGGAGCAGTACTTC
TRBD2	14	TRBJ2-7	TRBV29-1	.	CSVDGLAGRYEQYF	TGCAGCGTTGATGGGCTAGCGGGGCGCTACGAGCAGTACTTC
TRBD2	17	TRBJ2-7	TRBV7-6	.	CASSLAGVAGVTYEQYF	TGTGCCAGCAGCTTAGCAGGTGTAGCGGGGGTAACCTACGAGCAGTACTTC
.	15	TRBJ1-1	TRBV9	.	CASSVGGILNTEAFF	TGTGCCAGCAGCGTAGGGGGGATCTTGAACACTGAAGCTTTCTTT
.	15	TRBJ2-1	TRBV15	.	CATSRQPGTYNEQFF	TGTGCCACCAGCAGGCAACCGGGCACCTACAATGAGCAGTTCTTC
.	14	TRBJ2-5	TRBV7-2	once	CASSLVTGQETQYF	TGTGCCAGCAGCTTAGTTACTGGCCAAGAGACCCAGTACTTC
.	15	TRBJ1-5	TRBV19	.	CASSIVAGDYQPQHF	TGTGCCAGTAGTATAGTAGCAGGAGATTATCAGCCCCAGCATTTT